This T cell receptor beta chain was sequenced for a study of OX40 agonist ivuxolimab in advanced cancers. For the study at large: Melanoma, hepatocellular carcinoma, head and neck or renal cell cancer occurred in dose-escalation patients.

Per germline, CDR1 SGHNT and CDR2 YYREEE (reference sequence). The CDR3 spans 18 residues. The J segment lost 6 bases and the V segment lost 0 bases, leaving 14 bases of the junction unmatched. Method: immunoSEQ multiplex PCR; TCRdb's copy keeps in-frame clones and lacks some. The data contain about 34,000 clones, about 90% of them singletons. This sequence originates from an adult with an advanced solid tumor such as melanoma, head and neck, liver or kidney cancer. This chain links TRBV5-4 with TRBJ2-1, with 8 bases aligning to TRBD2. Sequenced material: CD4+ or CD8+ T cells sorted from blood, taken in a trial of the OX40 agonist ivuxolimab. This CDR3 is CASSLGAGLVGRPNEQFF. Here the CDR3 DNA reads TGTGCCAGCAGCTTGGGGGCGGGACTAGTCGGTCGCCCCAATGAGCAGTTCTTC.